Following are 12 T cell receptor beta chains from one sample sequenced in a study of long-term antiretroviral therapy in people with HIV. Assay version v3.0 of immunoSEQ was used, and it was run at survey level. Produced via immunoSEQ multiplex PCR; TCRdb's table is partial and in-frame only. Of roughly 28,000 clones listed, about 93% are singletons. The sequenced sample was unsorted PBMCs, obtained just over 5 years after starting antiretroviral therapy. These receptors all stem from a woman between 40 and 50 years old with HIV.

The chain is built from TRBV2 and TRBJ1-1; weak D call: TRBD1 (6 bases). The V end was cut by 3 bases, the J end by 5 bases, with 10 bases between. Germline V gene sequence: CDR1 SNHLY, CDR2 FYNNEI. The CDR3 is made up of 13 amino acids. CDR3 region: CASSDQGMTEAFF. In nucleotides, the CDR3 is TGTGCCAGCAGTGACCAGGGGATGACTGAAGCTTTCTTT.

The chain couples TRBV19 to TRBJ2-2, with D possibly matching TRBD2 (5 bases). CDR1 is LNHDA, CDR2 SQIVND, per germline (reference sequence). This CDR3 has 15 residues. V gave up 4 bases and J gave up 4 bases, with 13 bases separating them. The CDR3 protein is CASSTQEDFTGELFF. The DNA of the CDR3 is TGTGCCAGTAGTACCCAGGAGGACTTCACCGGGGAGCTGTTTTTT.

The chain uses TRBV29-1 and TRBJ2-1; no clear D. CDR3 length: 9 amino acids. CDR1 SQVTM and CDR2 ANQGSEA come from the germline V gene. V was pared by 4 bases and J by 6 bases, with 1 base between. The CDR3 here is CSVANEQFF. CDR3 DNA: TGCAGCGTTGCCAATGAGCAGTTCTTC.

This clone was picked up one time. The CDR3 DNA sequence: TGCGCCAGCAGCTCACCGTTCGGAGAGGGGAGATACGAGCAGTACTTC. This encodes CASSSPFGEGRYEQYF. The rearrangement links TRBV5-1 to TRBJ2-7; D is possibly TRBD1 or TRBD2 (5 bases each). V lost 3 bases and J lost 4, with 20 bases in between. CDR3 size: 16 residues. Germline CDR1 SGHRS, CDR2 YFSETQ.

A note on this clone: The sample holds other DNA sequences that translate to the same CDR3. V usage is TRBV5-8 and J usage is TRBJ2-3; 10 nucleotides agree with TRBD1. V shed 4 bases and J 2 bases; nucleotides not matched to a gene: 4. CDR3 length: 15 amino acids. Germline lookup yields CDR1 SGHTS and CDR2 YDEGEE. For the CDR3, the DNA is TGTGCCAGCAGCCTAAGACAGGGGGCCACAGATACGCAGTATTTT. This codes for CASSLRQGATDTQYF.

J is TRBJ2-3 and V is TRBV4-3; D possibly corresponds to TRBD2 (5 bases). Germline V lookup: CDR1 LGHNA, CDR2 YSLEER. CDR3 size: 15 residues. Deletions cut 1 base from V and 2 bases from J, with 10 bases between. DNA of the CDR3: TGCGCCAGCAGCCAAGTAGGAGGAACCACAGATACGCAGTATTTT. As protein: CASSQVGGTTDTQYF.

The table lists this clone with a count of one. This rearrangement joins TRBV4-3 to TRBJ1-2; TRBD1 agrees at 8 bases. The V gene's germline CDR1 is LGHNA and CDR2 YSLEER. After removal of 5 bases from V and 5 bases from J, the junction contained 10 bases not matched to a gene. This CDR3 region has 15 residues. CDR3 sequence (DNA): TGCGCCAGCAGCAAAAAACAGGGGGAAGGTTATGGCTACACCTTC. Translation: CASSKKQGEGYGYTF.

The chain uses TRBV5-1 and TRBJ2-1; 8 nucleotides agree with TRBD2. V lost 0 bases to trimming and J lost 7 bases; unmatched junction nucleotides: 6. Germline loops: CDR1 SGHRS, CDR2 YFSETQ. The CDR3 sequence is 15 residues long. The CDR3 spells CASSLEAGVLNEQFF. CDR3 sequence (DNA): TGCGCCAGCAGCTTGGAAGCGGGAGTTTTAAATGAGCAGTTCTTC.

The chain links TRBV27 to TRBJ1-4, with D hard to call. The length of the CDR3 is 15 residues. The V and J ends lost 6 bases and 4 bases respectively, with 15 bases between them. The V gene's germline CDR1 is MNHEY and CDR2 SMNVEV (reference sequence). CDR3 protein: CASSSWAAGNEKLFF. The CDR3 region has the DNA TGTGCCAGCAGCAGTTGGGCGGCCGGTAATGAAAAACTGTTTTTT.

The chain recombines TRBV18 with TRBJ2-7; D gene ambiguous. Germline assignment: CDR1 KGHSH and CDR2 LQKENI. The CDR3 length is 11 residues. V was cut by 4 bases and J by 5 bases, with 6 bases left in between. CDR3 DNA: TGTGCCAGCTCACTTATGAACGAGCAGTACTTC. Residues: CASSLMNEQYF.

In this sample, this clone turned up once. The chain employs TRBV7-2 and TRBJ2-7; a possible D gene is TRBD2 (5 bases). This CDR3 spans 13 amino acids. Between the trimmed V and J ends, which lost 6 bases and 6 bases, there was a span of 15 bases. The germline V gene has CDR1 SGHTA and CDR2 FQGNSA. CDR3 bases: TGTGCCAGCAGTTACGGGATGTTGTTCGAGCAGTACTTC. Its protein is CASSYGMLFEQYF.

This chain links TRBV6-5 with TRBJ1-1; D is unresolved. V gave up 0 bases and J gave up 3 bases, with 14 bases separating them. This CDR3 is built from 16 residues. CDR1 is MNHEY, CDR2 SVGAGI, per germline. CDR3 region: CASSYSPGTGDTEAFF. The DNA of the CDR3 is TGTGCCAGCAGTTACTCCCCAGGAACTGGGGACACTGAAGCTTTCTTT.